These 32 T cell receptor beta chains were all obtained from the same sample, sequenced in a study of blood T cell repertoires in COVID-19. The table came from immunoSEQ multiplex PCR; TCRdb's copy has only in-frame clones and leaves some out. In the table there are 59,000 or so clones, around 78% of which are singletons. The sequenced material came from peripheral blood. These receptors all come from a human donor in a cohort sampled during active COVID-19.

The rearrangement uses TRBV19 and TRBJ1-2; 9 positions match TRBD1. Looked up from germline, CDR1 is LNHDA and CDR2 is SQIVND (reference sequence). The CDR3 extends over 13 amino acids. V trimming: 5 bases; J trimming: 8 bases; junction bases outside the gene matches: 6. As DNA, the CDR3 is TGTGCCAGTAGTCCACAGGGGGCATGGGGCTACACCTTC. Protein sequence: CASSPQGAWGYTF.

The chain recombines TRBV4-3 with TRBJ2-7; a weak D match, TRBD2 (7 bases). The length of the CDR3 is 15 residues. Trimming pared 0 bases from V and 6 bases from J, leaving 15 bases between. Germline V lookup: CDR1 LGHNA, CDR2 YSLEER. This chain's CDR3 is CASSQDEGGVGEQYF. In nucleotides, the CDR3 is TGCGCCAGCAGCCAAGATGAAGGGGGGGTAGGCGAGCAGTACTTC.

The chain uses TRBV12-3 or TRBV12-4 and TRBJ1-1, with D possibly matching TRBD1 (6 bases). Trimming removed 6 bases from V and 4 bases from J, with 12 bases in between. The CDR3 sequence is 13 residues long. The CDR3: CASSRKGGTEAFF. The CDR3 nucleotides are TGTGCCAGCAGCCGGAAAGGGGGCACTGAAGCTTTCTTT.

The chain has TRBV25-1 and TRBJ2-5; D remains unclear. This CDR3 region has 13 residues. Trimming removed 3 bases at V and 1 base at J, with 6 bases between. CDR1 and CDR2 (germline): MGHDK, SYGVNS. In DNA, the CDR3 is TGTGCCAGCAGTGAGGAGTTCCAAGAGACCCAGTACTTC. Protein sequence: CASSEEFQETQYF.

The genes are TRBV11-3 and TRBJ2-1; TRBD1 aligns across 7 bases. V dropped 6 bases and J dropped 0; count of bases not matched to a gene: 8. This CDR3 is built from 16 residues. Per germline, CDR1 SGHNT and CDR2 YENEEA. The CDR3 sequence: CASSLQGQSSYNEQFF. In nucleotides, the CDR3 is TGTGCCAGCAGTCTCCAGGGACAGAGCTCCTACAATGAGCAGTTCTTC.

The chain combines TRBV7-2 with TRBJ2-1, with D maybe TRBD2 (5 bases). Between the trimmed V and J ends, which lost 5 bases and 8 bases, there was a span of 22 bases. Germline V lookup: CDR1 SGHTA, CDR2 FQGNSA. This CDR3 spans 16 amino acids. The CDR3 DNA reads as TGTGCCAGCAGCCCGACCTTTATCACTAGTGGTCATGAGCAGTTCTTC. Protein product: CASSPTFITSGHEQFF. Looking up the rest from reference TRBV7-2 and TRBJ2-1 gives the full variable domain: GAGVSQSPSNKVTEKGKDVELRCDPISGHTALYWYRQSLGQGLEFLIYFQGNSAPDKSGLPSDRFSAERTGGSVSTLTIQRTQQEDSAVYLCASSPTFITSGHEQFFGPGTRLTVL.

This chain uses TRBV29-1 with TRBJ2-7; weak D call: TRBD1 (5 bases). The CDR3 extends over 13 amino acids. The ends were cut back, 4 bases at V and 5 bases at J, with 15 bases in the middle. Germline values: CDR1 SQVTM, CDR2 ANQGSEA. CDR3 residues: CSVATAPTHEQYF. CDR3 nucleotides: TGCAGCGTTGCGACAGCCCCTACCCACGAGCAGTACTTC.

V is TRBV13 and J is TRBJ1-4; 8 nucleotides agree with TRBD1. Germline CDR1 and CDR2: PRHDT and FYEKMQ (reference sequence). The J segment lost 5 bases and the V segment lost 5 bases, leaving 7 bases of the junction unmatched. The CDR3 extends over 15 amino acids. The DNA of the CDR3 is TGTGCCAGCAGCCCCCGACAGGGGAGCAATGAAAAACTGTTTTTT. It encodes CASSPRQGSNEKLFF.

This chain links TRBV19 with TRBJ2-4, with D perhaps matching TRBD2 (6 bases). CDR3 length equals 16 residues. The ends were cut back, 0 bases at V and 1 base at J, with 10 bases in the middle. CDR1 and CDR2 from the germline V gene are LNHDA and SQIVND (reference sequence). CDR3 coding DNA: TGTGCCAGTAGTATAGATGGGGGGAGGGCCAAAAACATTCAGTACTTC. Translated, it gives CASSIDGGRAKNIQYF. Based on the CDR3 plus reference TRBV19 and TRBJ2-4, the full variable domain is DGGITQSPKYLFRKEGQNVTLSCEQNLNHDAMYWYRQDPGQGLRLIYYSQIVNDFQKGDIAEGYSVSREKKESFPLTVTSAQKNPTAFYLCASSIDGGRAKNIQYFGAGTRLSVL.

The CDR3 region has the DNA TGTGCCAGTAGTTTAACCAACACGCCCACAGATACGCAGTATTTT. It specifies CASSLTNTPTDTQYF. The chain recombines TRBV19 with TRBJ2-3; no clear D. V was shortened by 5 bases and J by 2 bases, with 14 bases between the two germline ends. The CDR3 is made up of 15 amino acids. Germline V CDR1 and CDR2: LNHDA, SQIVND (reference sequence).

J is TRBJ1-2 and V is TRBV19; TRBD1 might be the D (5 bases). V lost 3 bases, J lost 4 bases, and 12 bases lay in between. Germline V gene data show CDR1 as LNHDA and CDR2 as SQIVND (reference sequence). The length of the CDR3 is 14 residues. The CDR3 nucleotides read TGTGCCAGTAGTATTGGACACTCGCTCTATGGCTACACCTTC. Amino acid sequence: CASSIGHSLYGYTF.

The chain is built from TRBV2 and TRBJ1-6, with 7 bases identical to TRBD1. The CDR3 extends over 13 amino acids. In germline, CDR1 is SNHLY, CDR2 FYNNEI. The CDR3: CATGTDYNSPLHF. As DNA, the CDR3 is TGTGCAACCGGGACAGATTATAATTCACCCCTCCACTTT.

The chain carries TRBV27 and TRBJ2-3; 10 nucleotides line up with TRBD2. V shed 3 bases, J shed 4 bases, and the junction held 4 bases outside the gene matches. Germline V lookup: CDR1 MNHEY, CDR2 SMNVEV (reference sequence). The CDR3 is made up of 15 amino acids. CDR3 coding DNA: TGTGCCAGCAGTTTTGTCGGGACTAGCGCAGATACGCAGTATTTT. Protein: CASSFVGTSADTQYF.

This chain links TRBV7-9 with TRBJ1-2; 8 nucleotides line up with TRBD1. After removal of 1 base from V and 5 bases from J, the junction contained 9 bases not matched to a gene. Germline CDR1 SEHNR, CDR2 FQNEAQ (reference sequence). The CDR3 sequence is 16 residues long. CDR3 sequence (DNA): TGTGCCAGCAGCTTAGAAGGCGGACAGGGTCTTTATGGCTACACCTTC. Translating gives CASSLEGGQGLYGYTF.

The gene calls are TRBV2 and TRBJ1-1; D is unclear. Germline loops: CDR1 SNHLY, CDR2 FYNNEI. Trimming shortened V by 3 bases and J by 8 bases, and 7 bases separated the two germline ends. This CDR3 contains 11 residues. The CDR3 sequence: CASSDWAEAFF. In DNA form, the CDR3 reads TGTGCCAGCAGTGATTGGGCAGAAGCTTTCTTT. Combining the CDR3 with reference TRBV2 and TRBJ1-1 gives the whole variable domain EPEVTQTPSHQVTQMGQEVILRCVPISNHLYFYWYRQILGQKVEFLVSFYNNEISEKSEIFDDQFSVERPDGSNFTLKIRSTKLEDSAMYFCASSDWAEAFFGQGTRLTVV.

The chain carries TRBV4-3 and TRBJ2-5; 10 nucleotides align to TRBD1. Germline lookup yields CDR1 LGHNA and CDR2 YSLEER. The CDR3 covers 13 residues. V was clipped by 4 bases and J by 4 bases; unmatched bases: 0. This CDR3 is CASSRDRGETQYF. The CDR3 bases are TGCGCCAGCAGCCGGGACAGGGGAGAGACCCAGTACTTC.

The chain recombines TRBV19 with TRBJ2-3, with D perhaps matching TRBD1 (5 bases). Germline V gene data show CDR1 as LNHDA and CDR2 as SQIVND (reference sequence). Trimming pared 4 bases from V and 8 bases from J, leaving 19 bases between. The CDR3 has 15 residues. The CDR3 DNA reads as TGTGCCAGTAGTACCTTAGACACGCTTCAGGGTACGCAGTATTTT. Its translation is CASSTLDTLQGTQYF. The full variable domain, completed using reference TRBV19 and TRBJ2-3, is DGGITQSPKYLFRKEGQNVTLSCEQNLNHDAMYWYRQDPGQGLRLIYYSQIVNDFQKGDIAEGYSVSREKKESFPLTVTSAQKNPTAFYLCASSTLDTLQGTQYFGPGTRLTVL.

The chain links TRBV5-1 to TRBJ1-2, with D unclear. CDR3 length: 14 amino acids. Germline V gene lookup returns CDR1 SGHRS and CDR2 YFSETQ. Trimming took 5 bases from V and 2 from J, leaving 13 bases between them. The chain's CDR3 is CASSTQTMNYGYTF. CDR3 DNA: TGCGCCAGCAGTACCCAAACAATGAACTATGGCTACACCTTC.

For this clone: The junction shows a germline mismatch at one end, possibly a read error. This chain links TRBV28 with TRBJ1-5; D gene ambiguous. The CDR3 totals 14 residues. In germline, CDR1 is MDHEN, CDR2 SYDVKM. The CDR3 loop reads CASSFVWAGGPSIF. Written as DNA, the CDR3 is TGTGCCAGCAGTTTCGTCTGGGCAGGAGGGCCCAGCATTTTT.

The rearrangement joins TRBV6-5 to TRBJ2-5; a weak D match, TRBD2 (6 bases). The germline V gene has CDR1 MNHEY and CDR2 SVGAGI. The CDR3 covers 13 residues. V lost 8 bases, J lost 5 bases, and 15 bases lay in between. The chain's CDR3 is CASDPTGVETQYF. As DNA, the CDR3 is TGTGCCAGCGATCCGACGGGGGTGGAGACCCAGTACTTC.

The chain recombines TRBV30 with TRBJ1-6, with 7 positions matching TRBD1. V shed 3 bases, J shed 7 bases, and the junction held 6 bases outside the gene matches. This CDR3 has 14 residues. Germline V gene sequence: CDR1 GTSNPN, CDR2 SVGIG (reference sequence). CDR3 residues: CAWRTGQFNSPLHF. In DNA, the CDR3 is TGTGCCTGGAGGACGGGACAGTTCAATTCACCCCTCCACTTT.

V gene TRBV30 combines with J gene TRBJ1-1; tentative D call: TRBD1 (5 bases). This CDR3 has 15 residues. V lost 2 bases to trimming and J lost 1 base, with 14 bases between them. Germline CDR1 is GTSNPN and CDR2 is SVGIG (reference sequence). CDR3 sequence reads: CAWSLYGTENTEAFF. CDR3 nucleotide sequence: TGTGCCTGGAGTCTTTACGGGACTGAGAACACTGAAGCTTTCTTT. Using reference TRBV30 and TRBJ1-1 for the parts outside the CDR3, the full variable domain is SQTIHQWPATLVQPVGSPLSLECTVEGTSNPNLYWYRQAAGRGLQLLFYSVGIGQISSEVPQNLSASRPQDRQFILSSKKLLLSDSGFYLCAWSLYGTENTEAFFGQGTRLTVV.

The chain links TRBV7-8 to TRBJ2-7; 7 bases agree with TRBD1. CDR1 SGHVS and CDR2 FQNEAQ come from the germline V gene. After removal of 2 bases from V and 7 bases from J, the junction contained 14 bases not matched to a gene. The CDR3 runs to 16 residues. The CDR3 is CASSLRLGQRTGEQYF. The CDR3 nucleotides are TGTGCCAGCAGCTTAAGGCTGGGACAGAGGACGGGGGAGCAGTACTTC.

A few counts support this clone. The V call is TRBV12-5, the J call TRBJ1-2, with 10 bases identical to TRBD1. This CDR3 is 13 amino acids long. Germline V CDR1 and CDR2: LGHNT, FRNRAP. V was clipped by 5 bases and J by 7 bases; unmatched bases: 4. The CDR3 nucleotides read TGTGCTAGTGGTATGACAGGGGGCGGTGGCTACACCTTC. Translating gives CASGMTGGGGYTF.

J is TRBJ1-2 and V is TRBV6-1; a possible D gene is TRBD1 (5 bases). Trimming pared 0 bases from V and 2 bases from J, leaving 13 bases between. Germline V gene sequence: CDR1 MNHNS, CDR2 SASEGT. This CDR3 region has 16 residues. In nucleotides, the CDR3 is TGTGCCAGCAGTGAAGCGGGGGGGGGTTTGAACTATGGCTACACCTTC. It codes for CASSEAGGGLNYGYTF.

V is TRBV5-4 and J is TRBJ1-2, with D possibly TRBD1 on 6 matching bases. The germline V and J ends were trimmed by 0 bases and 8 bases, with 11 bases remaining between them. The CDR3 is made up of 13 amino acids. Germline values: CDR1 SGHNT, CDR2 YYREEE (reference sequence). The CDR3 DNA is TGTGCCAGCAGCTTGGCAGGGGTGAACGGCTACACCTTC. Protein: CASSLAGVNGYTF.

Relative to its sample, this clone is medium-sized (0.01 to 0.1%). V and J are TRBV5-1 and TRBJ1-1; TRBD1 matches at 8 bases. Germline V gene data show CDR1 as SGHRS and CDR2 as YFSETQ. The CDR3 spans 16 residues. J gave up 4 bases and V 0 bases, and 8 bases lay outside the gene matches. The CDR3 DNA sequence: TGCGCCAGCAGCTTGGAGTTAGGGACAGGAATCACTGAAGCTTTCTTT. Protein sequence: CASSLELGTGITEAFF.

The gene calls are TRBV7-2 and TRBJ1-4, with a weak D call TRBD1 (6 bases). V lost 5 bases and J lost 3, with 13 bases in between. There are 15 residues in the CDR3. Germline V gene data show CDR1 as SGHTA and CDR2 as FQGNSA. The CDR3 protein is CASSLQTGPNEKLFF. The CDR3 DNA reads TGTGCCAGCAGCCTGCAGACAGGCCCTAATGAAAAACTGTTTTTT.

The chain joins TRBV10-3 to TRBJ2-7; 10 positions agree with TRBD2. Germline V gene data show CDR1 as ENHRY and CDR2 as SYGVKD. CDR3 length: 14 amino acids. J lost 7 bases, V lost 6 bases, and 9 bases had no gene match. This chain's CDR3 is CAISASGGMNEQYF. The CDR3 DNA sequence: TGTGCCATCAGCGCTAGCGGGGGTATGAATGAGCAGTACTTC.

The chain has TRBV19 and TRBJ1-6; TRBD1 matches 9 bases. The CDR3 length is 15 residues. Trimming took 0 bases from V and 10 from J; bases not matched to a gene: 4. Germline CDR1 and CDR2: LNHDA and SQIVND (reference sequence). The CDR3 region is CASSIEGTGRSPLHF. DNA for the CDR3: TGTGCCAGTAGTATAGAGGGGACAGGGAGATCACCCCTCCACTTT. Using reference TRBV19 and TRBJ1-6 for the parts outside the CDR3, the full variable domain is DGGITQSPKYLFRKEGQNVTLSCEQNLNHDAMYWYRQDPGQGLRLIYYSQIVNDFQKGDIAEGYSVSREKKESFPLTVTSAQKNPTAFYLCASSIEGTGRSPLHFGNGTRLTVT.

V gene TRBV3-1 (or the pseudogene TRBV3-2) combines with J gene TRBJ1-2; no clear D. V was clipped by 1 base and J by 9 bases, with 9 bases between them. The length of the CDR3 is 12 residues. Per the germline V gene, CDR1 is LGHDT and CDR2 is YNNKEL (reference sequence). This CDR3 is CASSQVRSSYTF. CDR3 in DNA: TGTGCCAGCAGCCAAGTGCGGTCGAGCTACACCTTC.

The gene calls are TRBV6-4 and TRBJ2-2; 7 bases match TRBD1. This CDR3 spans 14 amino acids. The ends lost 7 bases at V and 3 bases at J; junction bases unmatched: 5. The germline V gene has CDR1 MRHNA and CDR2 SNTAGT. CDR3: CASKDRWDTGELFF. The CDR3 DNA reads as TGTGCCAGCAAGGACAGGTGGGACACCGGGGAGCTGTTTTTT.